The clone carrying this T cell receptor (beta chain) came up many times. Its cognate antigen is unknown. These data come from a study of metastatic and nonmetastatic thyroid tumors. The study, taken as a whole, reports: Significantly greater TCR beta diversity was reportedly found in malignant thyroid tumors than in benign nodules (in blood and tumor).

Nobody among the patients had been given any treatment before thyroid surgery. The CDR3 runs 13 residues. V gave up 3 bases and J gave up 10 bases; unmatched junction bases: 5. CDR1 is WSHSY, CDR2 SAAADI, per germline. Using MiXCR, TCRdb re-called clones from the PCR reads. Seen here are about 20,000 clones, about 27% observed once, and the top ten hold about 14%. The sequenced sample consisted of tumor tissue. The chain carries TRBV10-2 and TRBJ2-1, with 8 bases fitting TRBD2. The TCR was taken from a female donor with papillary thyroid cancer or a benign thyroid nodule (not recorded which). Some clones in this sample may be carry-over from other donors' samples. The CDR3 is CASSDGSGNEQFF. In nucleotides, the CDR3 is TGCGCCAGCAGTGATGGTAGCGGGAACGAGCAGTTCTTC.